This TCR beta chain is drawn from a study of Ad26.COV2.S vaccination and SARS-CoV-2 variants. About the study: Of the COV1001 trial arms, the Ad26.COV2.S arm included the donor. The authors gave Ad26.COV2.S intramuscularly, either once or twice 56 days apart.

General study results and limits: The study found higher spike-specific TCR breadth in vaccine than placebo recipients.

This clone was counted a few times. Its antigen is currently unknown. The treatment: about 20 received Ad26.COV2.S at low or high dose, single or two shots; about 5 received placebo; per-sample allocation not given. Collection of samples fell on day 63 after the first vaccine or placebo injection. In Boston, the donor was an adult between 18-55 years of age. V was clipped by 4 bases and J by 1 base, with 14 bases between them. The CDR3 spans 15 residues. Germline CDR1 reads MDHEN; CDR2 reads SYDVKM. Clones were read by immunoSEQ multiplex PCR, and TCRdb kept only the in-frame ones, dropping some. The sample records roughly 400,000 clones, around 92% being singletons.

The sample was peripheral blood, taken in a trial of Ad26.COV2.S vaccine versus placebo. The origin of this receptor is a person between 18 and 59 years old who received the Ad26.COV2.S COVID-19 vaccine or a placebo. V and J are TRBV28 and TRBJ2-7, with D tentatively TRBD1 (7 bases). CDR3 protein: CASSYSRGVSYEQYF. CDR3 coding DNA: TGTGCCAGCAGTTACAGCAGGGGGGTATCCTACGAGCAGTACTTC. The full variable domain, its missing parts supplied by reference TRBV28 and TRBJ2-7, is DVKVTQSSRYLVKRTGEKVFLECVQDMDHENMFWYRQDPGLGLRLIYFSYDVKMKEKGDIPEGYSVSREKKERFSLILESASTNQTSMYLCASSYSRGVSYEQYFGPGTRLTVT.